These 2 T cell receptor beta chains were all obtained from the same sample, sequenced in a study of T cell responses to AZD1222 COVID-19 vaccine. TCRdb's copy holds only in-frame clones and misses some; the assay was immunoSEQ multiplex PCR. The sample lists roughly 76,000 clones, about 88% occurring once. The specimen comprised peripheral blood, sampled on day 0 of AZD1222 vaccination. The receptors derive from an adult in good health.

In its sample, this clone was seen a few times. The chain links TRBV12-5 to TRBJ2-3; weak D call: TRBD1 (6 bases). Trimming cost V 5 bases and J 3 bases, with 18 bases left between them. This CDR3 region has 16 residues. Germline V CDR1 and CDR2: LGHNT, FRNRAP. The CDR3 reads CASGPGRGIKTDTQYF. The CDR3 nucleotides read TGTGCTAGTGGTCCCGGCAGGGGCATTAAGACAGATACGCAGTATTTT.

The gene calls are TRBV3-1 (or the pseudogene TRBV3-2) and TRBJ1-2; 7 bases align to TRBD1. Germline V gives CDR1 LGHDT, CDR2 YNNKEL (reference sequence). With V trimmed by 0 bases and J by 4 bases, 5 bases remained unmatched. The CDR3 loop spans 15 amino acids. The CDR3 loop is CASSQDIGTAYGYTF. The CDR3 DNA sequence: TGTGCCAGCAGCCAAGATATAGGGACAGCCTATGGCTACACCTTC.